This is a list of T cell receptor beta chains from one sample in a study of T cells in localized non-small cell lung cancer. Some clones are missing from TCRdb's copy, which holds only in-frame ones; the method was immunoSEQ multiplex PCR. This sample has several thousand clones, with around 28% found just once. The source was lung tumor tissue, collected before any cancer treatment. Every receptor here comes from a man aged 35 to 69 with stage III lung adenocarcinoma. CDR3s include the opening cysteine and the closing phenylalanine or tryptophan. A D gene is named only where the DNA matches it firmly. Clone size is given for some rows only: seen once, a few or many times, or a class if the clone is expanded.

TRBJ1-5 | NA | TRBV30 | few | CAWSVTDNQPQHF | TGTGCCTGGAGTGTGACAGACAATCAGCCCCAGCATTTT
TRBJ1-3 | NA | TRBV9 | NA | CASTSVSSGNTIYF | TGTGCCAGCACCTCAGTTTCCTCTGGAAACACCATATATTTT
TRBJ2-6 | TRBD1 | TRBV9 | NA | CASSGGTGTFSSGANVLTF | TGTGCCAGCAGCGGAGGGACAGGGACGTTTAGCTCTGGGGCCAACGTCCTGACTTTC
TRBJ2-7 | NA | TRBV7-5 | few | CASSLERESSYEQYF | TGTGCCAGCAGCTTAGAGCGGGAGAGCTCCTACGAGCAGTACTTC
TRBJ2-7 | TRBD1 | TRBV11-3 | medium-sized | CASSFLRDSSYEQYF | TGTGCCAGCAGCTTTCTCCGGGACAGCTCCTACGAGCAGTACTTC
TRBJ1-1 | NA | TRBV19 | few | CASSIQYLNTEAFF | TGTGCCAGTAGTATCCAGTACCTGAACACTGAAGCTTTCTTT
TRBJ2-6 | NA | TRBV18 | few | CASSSNEDLQSRANVLTF | TGTGCCAGCTCAAGCAATGAGGATTTACAAAGTCGGGCCAACGTCCTGACTTTC
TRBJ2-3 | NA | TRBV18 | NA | CASSPPGVDTQYF | TGTGCCAGCTCACCACCTGGCGTCGATACGCAGTATTTT
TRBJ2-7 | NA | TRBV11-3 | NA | CASSLDAINYEQYF | TGTGCCAGCAGCTTAGATGCAATTAACTACGAGCAGTACTTC
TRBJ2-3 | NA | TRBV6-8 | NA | CASSPEVISDTQYF | TGTGCCAGCAGCCCCGAGGTCATATCAGATACGCAGTATTTT
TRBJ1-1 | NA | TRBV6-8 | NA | CASGYRDTEAFF | TGTGCCAGCGGTTACCGCGATACTGAAGCTTTCTTT
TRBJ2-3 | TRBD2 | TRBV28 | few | CASTPLAGGQDTQYF | TGTGCCAGCACTCCCCTAGCGGGGGGCCAAGATACGCAGTATTTT
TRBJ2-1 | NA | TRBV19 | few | CASSRGNEQFF | TGTGCCAGTAGTAGAGGCAATGAGCAGTTCTTC
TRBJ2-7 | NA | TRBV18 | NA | CASSPPGSLSYEQYF | TGTGCCAGCTCACCACCGGGTTCCCTGTCCTACGAGCAGTACTTC
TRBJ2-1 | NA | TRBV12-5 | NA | CASGSRFDGEQFF | TGTGCTAGTGGTTCAAGATTCGACGGGGAGCAGTTCTTC
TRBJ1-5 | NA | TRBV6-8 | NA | CASRATAGQPQHF | TGTGCCAGCAGAGCGACAGCGGGTCAGCCCCAGCATTTT
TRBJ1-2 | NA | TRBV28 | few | CASSKTSGTLANYGYTF | TGTGCCAGCAGTAAAACTTCCGGGACACTAGCTAACTATGGCTACACCTTC
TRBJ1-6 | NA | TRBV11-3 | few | CASSPQVTNSPLHF | TGTGCCAGCAGCCCACAGGTTACTAATTCACCCCTCCACTTT
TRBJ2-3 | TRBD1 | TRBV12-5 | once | CASGRGTGASDTQYF | TGTGCTAGTGGTCGCGGGACAGGGGCGTCCGATACGCAGTATTTT
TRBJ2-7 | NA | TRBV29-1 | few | CSVEGSERDEQYF | TGCAGCGTTGAGGGGAGCGAGCGGGACGAGCAGTACTTC
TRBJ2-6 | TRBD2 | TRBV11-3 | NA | CASSLLWLAGSGANVLTF | TGTGCCAGCAGCTTGTTGTGGCTAGCGGGCTCTGGGGCCAACGTCCTGACTTTC
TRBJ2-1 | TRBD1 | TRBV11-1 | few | CASSLVDRGSYNEQFF | TGTGCCAGCAGCTTGGTAGACAGGGGAAGCTACAATGAGCAGTTCTTC